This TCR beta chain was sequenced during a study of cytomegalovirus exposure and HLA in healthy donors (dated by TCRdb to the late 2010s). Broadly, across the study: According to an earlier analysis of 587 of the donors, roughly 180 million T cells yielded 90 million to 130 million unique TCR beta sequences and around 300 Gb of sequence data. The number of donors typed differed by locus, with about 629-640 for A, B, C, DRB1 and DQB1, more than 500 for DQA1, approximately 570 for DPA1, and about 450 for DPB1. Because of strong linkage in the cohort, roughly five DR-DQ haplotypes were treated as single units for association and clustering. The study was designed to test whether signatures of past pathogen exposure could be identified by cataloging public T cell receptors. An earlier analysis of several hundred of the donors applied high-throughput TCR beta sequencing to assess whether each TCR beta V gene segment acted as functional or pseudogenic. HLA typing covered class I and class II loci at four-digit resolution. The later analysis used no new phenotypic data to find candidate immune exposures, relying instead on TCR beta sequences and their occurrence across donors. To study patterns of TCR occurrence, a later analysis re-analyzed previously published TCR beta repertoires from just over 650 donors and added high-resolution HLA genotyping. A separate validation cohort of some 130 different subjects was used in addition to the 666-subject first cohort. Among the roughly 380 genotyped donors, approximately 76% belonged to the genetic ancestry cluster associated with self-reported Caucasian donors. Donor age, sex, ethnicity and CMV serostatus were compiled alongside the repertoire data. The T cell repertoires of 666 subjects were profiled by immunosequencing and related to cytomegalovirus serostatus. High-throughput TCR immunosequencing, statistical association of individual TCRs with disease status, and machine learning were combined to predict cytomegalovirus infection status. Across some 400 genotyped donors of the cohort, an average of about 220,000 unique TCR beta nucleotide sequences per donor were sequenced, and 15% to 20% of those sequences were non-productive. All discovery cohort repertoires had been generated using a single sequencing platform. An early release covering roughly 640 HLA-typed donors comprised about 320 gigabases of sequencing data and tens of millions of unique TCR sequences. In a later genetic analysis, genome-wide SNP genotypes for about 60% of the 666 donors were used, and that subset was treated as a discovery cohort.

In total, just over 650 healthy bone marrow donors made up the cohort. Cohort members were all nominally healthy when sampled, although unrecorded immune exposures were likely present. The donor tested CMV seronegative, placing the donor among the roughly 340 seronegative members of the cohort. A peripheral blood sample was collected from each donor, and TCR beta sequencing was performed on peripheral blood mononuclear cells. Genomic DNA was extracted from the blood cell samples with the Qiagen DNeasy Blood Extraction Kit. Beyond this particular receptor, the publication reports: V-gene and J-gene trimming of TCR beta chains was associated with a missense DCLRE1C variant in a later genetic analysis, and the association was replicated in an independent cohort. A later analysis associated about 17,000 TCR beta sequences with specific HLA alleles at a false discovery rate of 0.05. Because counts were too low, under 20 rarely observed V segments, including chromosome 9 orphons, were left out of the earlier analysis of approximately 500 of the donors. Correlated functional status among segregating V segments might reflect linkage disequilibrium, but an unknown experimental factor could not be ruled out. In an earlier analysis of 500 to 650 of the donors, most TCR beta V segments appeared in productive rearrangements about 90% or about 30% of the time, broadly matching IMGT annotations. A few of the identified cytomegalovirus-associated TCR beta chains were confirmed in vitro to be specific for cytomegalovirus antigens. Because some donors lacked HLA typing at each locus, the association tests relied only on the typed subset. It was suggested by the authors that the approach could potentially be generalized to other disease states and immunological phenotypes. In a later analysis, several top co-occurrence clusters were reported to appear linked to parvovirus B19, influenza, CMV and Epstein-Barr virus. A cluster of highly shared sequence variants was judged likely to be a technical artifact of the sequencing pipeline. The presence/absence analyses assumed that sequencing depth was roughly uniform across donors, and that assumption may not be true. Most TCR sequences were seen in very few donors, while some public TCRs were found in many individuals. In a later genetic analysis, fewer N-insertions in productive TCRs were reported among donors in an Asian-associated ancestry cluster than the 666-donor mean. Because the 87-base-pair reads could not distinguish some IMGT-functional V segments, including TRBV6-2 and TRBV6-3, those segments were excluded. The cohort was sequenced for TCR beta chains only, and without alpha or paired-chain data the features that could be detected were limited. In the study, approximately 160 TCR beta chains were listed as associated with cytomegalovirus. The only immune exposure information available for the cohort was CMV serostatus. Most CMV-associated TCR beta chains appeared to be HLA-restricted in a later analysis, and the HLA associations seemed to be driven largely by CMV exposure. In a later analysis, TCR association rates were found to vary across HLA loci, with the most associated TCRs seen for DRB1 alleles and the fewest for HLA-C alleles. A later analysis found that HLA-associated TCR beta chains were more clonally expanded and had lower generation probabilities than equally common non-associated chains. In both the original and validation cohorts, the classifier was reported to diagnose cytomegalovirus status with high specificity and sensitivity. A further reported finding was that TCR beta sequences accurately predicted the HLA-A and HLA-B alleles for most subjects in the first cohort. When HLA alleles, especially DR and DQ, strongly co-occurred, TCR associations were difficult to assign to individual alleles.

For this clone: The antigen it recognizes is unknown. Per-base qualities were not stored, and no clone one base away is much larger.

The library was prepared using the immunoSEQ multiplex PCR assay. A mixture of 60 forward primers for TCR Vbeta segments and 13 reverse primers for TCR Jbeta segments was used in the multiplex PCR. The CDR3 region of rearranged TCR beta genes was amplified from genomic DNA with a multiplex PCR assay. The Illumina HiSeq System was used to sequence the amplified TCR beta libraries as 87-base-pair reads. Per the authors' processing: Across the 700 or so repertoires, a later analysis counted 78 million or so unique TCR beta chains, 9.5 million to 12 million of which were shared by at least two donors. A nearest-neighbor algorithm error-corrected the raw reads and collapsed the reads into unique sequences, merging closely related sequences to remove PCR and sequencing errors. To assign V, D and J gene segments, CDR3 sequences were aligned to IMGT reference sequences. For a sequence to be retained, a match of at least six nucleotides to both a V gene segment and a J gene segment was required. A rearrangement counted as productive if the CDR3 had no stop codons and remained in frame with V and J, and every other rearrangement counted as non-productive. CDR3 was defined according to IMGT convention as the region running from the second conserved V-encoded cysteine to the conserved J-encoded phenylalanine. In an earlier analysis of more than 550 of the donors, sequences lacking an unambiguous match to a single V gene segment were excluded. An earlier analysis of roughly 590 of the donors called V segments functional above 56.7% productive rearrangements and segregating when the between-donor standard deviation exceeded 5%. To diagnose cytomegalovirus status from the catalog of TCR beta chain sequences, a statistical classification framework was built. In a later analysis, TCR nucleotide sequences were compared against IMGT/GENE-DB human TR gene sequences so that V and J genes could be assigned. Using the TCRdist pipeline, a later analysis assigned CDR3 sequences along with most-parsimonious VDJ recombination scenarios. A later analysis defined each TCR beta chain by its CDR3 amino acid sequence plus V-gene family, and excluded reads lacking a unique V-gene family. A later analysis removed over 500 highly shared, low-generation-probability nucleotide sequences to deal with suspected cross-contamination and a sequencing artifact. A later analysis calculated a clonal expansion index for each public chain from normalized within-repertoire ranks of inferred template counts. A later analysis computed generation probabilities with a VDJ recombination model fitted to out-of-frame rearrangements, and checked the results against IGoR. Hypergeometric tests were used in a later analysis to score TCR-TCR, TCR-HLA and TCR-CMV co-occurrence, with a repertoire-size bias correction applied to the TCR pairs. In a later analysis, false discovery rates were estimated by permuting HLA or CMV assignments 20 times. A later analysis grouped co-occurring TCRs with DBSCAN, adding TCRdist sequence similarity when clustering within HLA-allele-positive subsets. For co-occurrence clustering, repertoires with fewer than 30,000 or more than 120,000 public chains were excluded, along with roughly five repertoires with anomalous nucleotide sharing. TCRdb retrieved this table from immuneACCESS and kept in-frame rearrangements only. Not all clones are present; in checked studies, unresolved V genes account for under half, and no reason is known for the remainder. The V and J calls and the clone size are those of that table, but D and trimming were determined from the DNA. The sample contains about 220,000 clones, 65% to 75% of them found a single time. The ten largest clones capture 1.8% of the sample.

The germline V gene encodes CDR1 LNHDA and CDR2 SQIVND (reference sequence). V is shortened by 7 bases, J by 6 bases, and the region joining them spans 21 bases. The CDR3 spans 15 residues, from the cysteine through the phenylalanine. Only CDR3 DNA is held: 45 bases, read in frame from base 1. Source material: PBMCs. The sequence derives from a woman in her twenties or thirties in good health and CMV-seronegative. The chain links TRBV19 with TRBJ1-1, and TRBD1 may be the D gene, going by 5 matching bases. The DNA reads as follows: TGTGCCAGTACCCCCGGGGCGGGGGAAGGGGCTGAAGCTTTCTTT. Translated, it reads CASTPGAGEGAEAFF. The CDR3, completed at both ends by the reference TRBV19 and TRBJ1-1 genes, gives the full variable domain DGGITQSPKYLFRKEGQNVTLSCEQNLNHDAMYWYRQDPGQGLRLIYYSQIVNDFQKGDIAEGYSVSREKKESFPLTVTSAQKNPTAFYLCASTPGAGEGAEAFFGQGTRLTVV.